These T cell receptor beta chains were read from a single sample in a study of cytomegalovirus exposure and HLA in healthy donors. The data were produced by immunoSEQ multiplex PCR, yet TCRdb's version contains in-frame clones alone and is incomplete. The sample lists tens of thousands of clones; about two thirds were seen once. The source material was PBMCs. The receptor source for this set is a woman in her 40s in good health and CMV-seropositive. Both conserved end residues are part of each CDR3. A D gene is named only where the DNA matches it firmly. Clone size is stated in some rows and not others, as once, few, many or a class when expanded.

>TRBV5-1|TRBJ2-6|few|-
TGCGCCAGCAGCGCCTTACCGAGCTCTGGGGCCAACGTCCTGACTTTC
CASSALPSSGANVLTF
>TRBV27|TRBJ2-5|once|TRBD1
TGTGCCAGCAGTTTATTTCGACAGGGGGTCGAGACCCAGTACTTC
CASSLFRQGVETQYF
>TRBV5-6|TRBJ1-1|-|-
TGTGCCAGCAGCTCCCGCGGGTCCGGGAACACTGAAGCTTTCTTT
CASSSRGSGNTEAFF
>TRBV27|TRBJ2-5|-|TRBD1
TGTGCCACCTCACCGGGACAGGGGTCGGAGACCCAGTACTTC
CATSPGQGSETQYF
>TRBV6-1|TRBJ1-2|-|-
TGTGCCGGGGAGCGGGCGGGCGGCTACACCTTC
CAGERAGGYTF
>TRBV7-6|TRBJ2-3|once|-
TGTGCCAGCACCCCCGGAGGGGCGAACACAGATACGCAGTATTTT
CASTPGGANTDTQYF
>TRBV6-1|TRBJ1-5|-|-
TGTGCCAGCATTTGGGGGGAGGATCAGCCCCAGCATTTT
CASIWGEDQPQHF
>TRBV5-1|TRBJ1-1|-|TRBD1
TGCGCCAGCAGCTTGGGCCTCGGGACAGGGGCGGCGAACACTGAAGCTTTCTTT
CASSLGLGTGAANTEAFF
>TRBV7-2|TRBJ1-2|once|TRBD1
TGTGCCAGCAGCTTAGCCAGGGACAGTTATGGCTACACCTTC
CASSLARDSYGYTF
>TRBV7-3|TRBJ1-1|-|-
TGTGCCAGCAGCTTGCTGTTAGGGGGAATGCCGGCTTTCTTT
CASSLLLGGMPAFF
>TRBV4-2|TRBJ2-2|-|TRBD2
TGTGCCAGCAGCCAAGATGTCGGGAGGTTCGCCGGGGAGCTGTTTTTT
CASSQDVGRFAGELFF
>TRBV5-6|TRBJ1-3|-|-
TGTGCCAGCAGTTCCGACTCCTCTGGAAACACCATATATTTT
CASSSDSSGNTIYF
>TRBV7-9|TRBJ2-3|-|-
TGTGCCAGCAGCTCCGAGAACCCTCCTAGAGATACGCAGTATTTT
CASSSENPPRDTQYF
>TRBV5-1|TRBJ2-5|-|TRBD2
TGCGCCAGCAGCCGTCAGACCGGCGGGGGGGCCGGGGAGACCCAGTACTTC
CASSRQTGGGAGETQYF
>TRBV11-2|TRBJ2-3|-|TRBD2
TGTGCCAGCAGCCTATCGCCGGGACTAGCGGGGGCCCCCGGGGCGCAGTATTTT
CASSLSPGLAGAPGAQYF
>TRBV15|TRBJ2-7|few|TRBD1
TGTGCCACCAGCACCCCACCTCCGGGACAGGGTCACGAGCAGTACTTC
CATSTPPPGQGHEQYF
>TRBV4-1|TRBJ1-2|-|-
TGCGCCAGCAGCCAAGATCTTTTCGGTTTATTGAGGAGGGTTTCTGGCTACACCTTC
CASSQDLFGLLRRVSGYTF
>TRBV5-1|TRBJ2-3|-|TRBD2
TGCGCCAGCAGCTTGCTAGCGGAAACCACAGATACGCAGTATTTT
CASSLLAETTDTQYF
>TRBV2|TRBJ1-5|-|TRBD1
TGTGCCAGCTCAAGACAGGGAGTAGGGCAGCCCCAGCATTTT
CASSRQGVGQPQHF